This T cell receptor beta chain was found in a study of tumor-infiltrating lymphocytes in localized non-small cell lung cancer. The protocol was immunoSEQ multiplex PCR, while the TCRdb copy is restricted to in-frame clones and leaves out a portion. The sample yields approximately 14,000 clones, around 68% seen once. In the case of this clone: What it binds is not known.

This CDR3 is built from 17 residues. Trimming removed 2 bases at V and 2 bases at J, with 16 bases between. The germline V gene encodes CDR1 SNHLY and CDR2 FYNNEI. General study findings and limits: Not all patients were TCR sequenced, owing to tissue quantity. No T-cell fraction difference was seen between IM1 and IM2 tumors.

The source is a human donor with non-small cell lung cancer. Sequencing was carried out using uninvolved lung tissue not adjacent to the tumor. This chain joins TRBV2 and TRBJ1-5; D is possibly TRBD1 (5 bases). CDR3 bases: TGTGCCAGCAGTGAAAATGCGGGGGGAGGAGGCAATCAGCCCCAGCATTTT. It codes for CASSENAGGGGNQPQHF.